This entry describes one TCR beta chain. This entry comes from a study of Ad26.COV2.S vaccination and SARS-CoV-2 variants. The sample's treatment: some 20 received Ad26.COV2.S at low or high dose, single or two shots; about 5 received placebo; per-sample allocation not given. Sampling was done on day 63 after the first vaccine or placebo injection. It was an adult aged 18-55 years in Boston who was the donor. Germline CDR1 is SGHNT and CDR2 is YYREEE (reference sequence). The CDR3 is 16 amino acids. The V end was cut by 0 bases, the J end by 2 bases, with 13 bases between. Some clones are missing from TCRdb's copy, which holds only in-frame ones; the method was immunoSEQ multiplex PCR. The table includes about 350,000 clones, about 85% detected once.

This rearrangement joins TRBV5-4 to TRBJ2-3; weak D call: TRBD2 (6 bases). Sample: peripheral blood, taken in a trial of Ad26.COV2.S vaccine versus placebo. The receptor was isolated from a person between 18 and 65 years old who received the Ad26.COV2.S COVID-19 vaccine or a placebo. CDR3 DNA sequence: TGTGCCAGCAGCTTGGAAGCGGGTCATAACACAGATACGCAGTATTTT. Translation: CASSLEAGHNTDTQYF.